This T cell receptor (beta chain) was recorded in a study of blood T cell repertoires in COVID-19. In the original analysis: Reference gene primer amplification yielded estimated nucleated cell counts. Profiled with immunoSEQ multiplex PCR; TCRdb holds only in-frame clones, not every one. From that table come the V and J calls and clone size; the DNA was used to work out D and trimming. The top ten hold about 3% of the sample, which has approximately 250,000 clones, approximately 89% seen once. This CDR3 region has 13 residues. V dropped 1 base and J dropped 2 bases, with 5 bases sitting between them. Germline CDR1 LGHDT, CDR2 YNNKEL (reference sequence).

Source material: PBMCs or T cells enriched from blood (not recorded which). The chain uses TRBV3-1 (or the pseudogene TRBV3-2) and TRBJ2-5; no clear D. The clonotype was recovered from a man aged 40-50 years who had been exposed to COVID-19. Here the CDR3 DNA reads TGTGCCAGCAGCCAAGTTCAGCAAGAGACCCAGTACTTC. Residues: CASSQVQQETQYF.